This passage covers 3 T cell receptor beta chains from one sample sequenced in a study. TCRdb recomputed calls from the 5' RACE reads with MiXCR, one row per CDR3 protein. This sample yields 40,000 to 65,000 distinct CDR3 sequences, of which approximately 25% are seen a single time; approximately 3.3% belongs to the top ten. The sequencing input was tumor-infiltrating naive CD4+ T cells sorted from the breast tumor. Subset denoted: naive CD4+ T cells, CD4+CD45RA+CD25-. The receptors were gathered from a female donor with breast cancer.

This clonotype was counted ten times or more. This chain links TRBV12-3 or TRBV12-4 with TRBJ2-2; D ambiguous. CDR3 size: 13 residues. The V end lost 5 bases, the J end lost 1 base, and 5 bases lay between the germline ends. CDR3 loop: CASSPLNTGELFF. The DNA of the CDR3 is TGTGCCAGCAGTCCACTGAACACCGGGGAGCTGTTTTTT.

The rearrangement uses TRBV7-2 and TRBJ2-5, with unresolved D. V shed 2 bases and J shed 4 bases, with 5 bases lying between them. Per germline, CDR1 SGHTA and CDR2 FQGNSA. CDR3 length: 12 residues. The CDR3 reads CASSLNGETQYF. The CDR3 DNA sequence: TGTGCCAGCAGCTTAAATGGAGAGACCCAGTACTTC. Using reference TRBV7-2 and TRBJ2-5 for the parts outside the CDR3, the full variable domain is GAGVSQSPSNKVTEKGKDVELRCDPISGHTALYWYRQSLGQGLEFLIYFQGNSAPDKSGLPSDRFSAERTGGSVSTLTIQRTQQEDSAVYLCASSLNGETQYFGPGTRLLVL.

The CDR3 reads CASSSGVGYTF. The CDR3, as DNA: TGTGCCAGCAGTTCGGGGGTCGGCTACACCTTC. The chain carries TRBV6-6 and TRBJ1-2; the D gene is possibly TRBD1 (5 bases). The CDR3 sequence is 11 residues long. V lost 4 bases, J lost 8 bases, and 8 bases lay in between. CDR1 is MNHNY, CDR2 SVGAGI, per germline (reference sequence).